This T cell receptor beta chain was profiled in a study of T cell clonality in common variable immunodeficiency. Study-wide results and caveats: Common variable immunodeficiency TCR beta sequences reportedly had fewer deletions and N-nucleotide insertions.

Data came from immunoSEQ multiplex PCR; TCRdb stores just in-frame clones and leaves some out. Listed here are approximately 17,000 clones without any singletons, the top ten holding about 14%. No CVID subject was ill or on immunomodulatory drugs when sampled. Germline values: CDR1 SGHVS, CDR2 FNYEAQ. CDR3 length: 13 amino acids. Trimming removed 5 bases from V and 2 bases from J, with 9 bases in between. This clone was counted only a few times. Its antigen remains unknown. The read ends 3 residues shy of where the CDR3 ends; the end is completed using the germline J gene. The sequencing input was peripheral blood mononuclear cells. The genes are TRBV7-6 and TRBJ2-5; a possible D gene is TRBD2 (6 bases). The clonotype originates from a human donor with common variable immunodeficiency. Partial CDR3 DNA: TGTGCCAGCAGCCCTGGGGGGCAAGAGACC. It encodes CASSPGGQET. In full, the CDR3 reads CASSPGGQETQYF.